Listed here are 13 T cell receptor beta chains from one sample, sequenced in a study of blood T cell repertoires in COVID-19. Some clones are missing from TCRdb's copy, which holds only in-frame ones; the method was immunoSEQ multiplex PCR. The sample contains 180,000 or so clones, roughly 80% of which appear only once. The sequenced material came from PBMCs or T cells enriched from blood (not recorded which). These receptors originate from a man aged 45 to 65 who had recovered from COVID-19.

V and J are TRBV5-5 and TRBJ1-2; D is unclear. In germline, CDR1 is SGHKS, CDR2 YYEKEE (reference sequence). V was shortened by 4 bases and J by 2 bases, with 15 bases between the two germline ends. This CDR3 has 15 residues. The CDR3 region has the DNA TGTGCCAGCAGCGATCGTCCGGGATCCAACTATGGCTACACCTTC. The encoded protein is CASSDRPGSNYGYTF.

This clone turned up a few times. V gene TRBV5-1 combines with J gene TRBJ2-5, with no clear D. Trimming left V 0 bases short and J 4 bases short, with 7 bases between. The CDR3 runs to 13 residues. Germline values: CDR1 SGHRS, CDR2 YFSETQ. The CDR3 loop is CASSLEERETQYF. In nucleotides, the CDR3 is TGCGCCAGCAGCTTGGAGGAGCGAGAGACCCAGTACTTC. Variable domain in full (rest from reference TRBV5-1 and TRBJ2-5): KAGVTQTPRYLIKTRGQQVTLSCSPISGHRSVSWYQQTPGQGLQFLFEYFSETQRNKGNFPGRFSGRQFSNSRSEMNVSTLELGDSALYLCASSLEERETQYFGPGTRLLVL.

The CDR3 reads CASSLAQDRGNSPLHF. The CDR3 nucleotides read TGCGCCAGCAGCTTGGCCCAGGACAGGGGGAACTCACCCCTCCACTTT. J is TRBJ1-6 and V is TRBV5-1, with 10 bases aligning to TRBD1. V was pared by 0 bases and J by 10 bases, with 7 bases of the junction left unmatched. The CDR3 loop spans 16 amino acids. The germline CDR1 and CDR2 sequences are SGHRS and YFSETQ.

In the case of this clone: Distinct nucleotide sequences in the sample also encode this CDR3. The genes are TRBV5-6 and TRBJ2-5; D unclear. The CDR3 runs 11 residues. Germline assignment: CDR1 SGHDT and CDR2 YYEEEE. V was cut by 1 base and J by 5 bases, with 3 bases left in between. The CDR3 here is CASSLQETQYF. The DNA of the CDR3 is TGTGCCAGCAGCTTGCAGGAGACCCAGTACTTC.

The rearrangement uses TRBV5-4 and TRBJ2-3; 10 bases are shared with TRBD2. The CDR3 sequence is 14 residues long. V lost 4 bases and J lost 8; bases outside the gene matches: 7. Germline CDR1 SGHNT, CDR2 YYREEE (reference sequence). DNA for the CDR3: TGTGCCAGCAGCAAACTAGCGGGAATCCCTACGCAGTATTTT. Translated: CASSKLAGIPTQYF.

V is TRBV28 and J is TRBJ1-1, with 7 bases lining up with TRBD1. The CDR3 consists of 13 residues. CDR1 and CDR2 (germline): MDHEN, SYDVKM. J gave up 5 bases and V 4 bases, and 4 bases lay outside the gene matches. The CDR3 DNA sequence: TGTGCCAGCAGTTCGGGACAGAGAACTGAAGCTTTCTTT. It is translated as CASSSGQRTEAFF.

This clone occurred a few times. This chain links TRBV5-6 with TRBJ1-1; TRBD1 aligns across 8 bases. J lost 3 bases, V lost 2 bases, and 12 bases had no gene match. In germline, CDR1 is SGHDT, CDR2 YYEEEE. This CDR3 is built from 17 residues. CDR3 DNA sequence: TGTGCCAGCAGCTTCAGGGGGCGCCTACCTCAGGACACTGAAGCTTTCTTT. It is translated as CASSFRGRLPQDTEAFF.

The J gene is TRBJ2-7, the V gene TRBV11-2; possible D gene TRBD1, 6 bases. Trimming stripped 5 bases from V and 0 bases from J, with 14 bases between. Germline V gene data show CDR1 as SGHAT and CDR2 as FQNNGV. This CDR3 has 15 residues. CDR3 in DNA: TGTGCCAGCAGCCCTATTAGGGGGTACTCCTACGAGCAGTACTTC. Translation: CASSPIRGYSYEQYF.

The CDR3 coding sequence is TGTGCCTGGAGCTACCCGGAGGGACAGGCTGTGGAATCACCCCTCCACTTT. It yields the protein CAWSYPEGQAVESPLHF. J is TRBJ1-6 and V is TRBV30; 8 bases are shared with TRBD1. Germline V CDR1 and CDR2: GTSNPN, SVGIG (reference sequence). This CDR3 spans 17 amino acids. The V segment lost 3 bases and the J segment 10 bases; nucleotides outside the gene matches: 17. Full variable domain (outside the CDR3, taken from reference TRBV30 and TRBJ1-6): SQTIHQWPATLVQPVGSPLSLECTVEGTSNPNLYWYRQAAGRGLQLLFYSVGIGQISSEVPQNLSASRPQDRQFILSSKKLLLSDSGFYLCAWSYPEGQAVESPLHFGNGTRLTVT.

This clone is a singleton in its sample. V and J are TRBV6-5 and TRBJ1-1; D is ambiguous. Per the germline V gene, CDR1 is MNHEY and CDR2 is SVGAGI. V dropped 5 bases and J dropped 1 base, with 8 bases sitting between them. The CDR3 consists of 13 residues. CDR3: CASSIEGNTEAFF. In DNA form, the CDR3 reads TGTGCCAGCAGTATAGAGGGGAACACTGAAGCTTTCTTT.

The gene calls are TRBV2 and TRBJ1-5, with 9 nucleotides matching TRBD1. Germline V lookup: CDR1 SNHLY, CDR2 FYNNEI. This CDR3 comprises 14 residues. Trimming at V came to 11 bases and at J to 0 bases, leaving 5 bases not matched to a gene. The CDR3 sequence is CAGGTGLSNQPQHF. The CDR3 nucleotides are TGTGCCGGCGGGACAGGGCTTAGCAATCAGCCCCAGCATTTT.

The V gene is TRBV19, the J gene TRBJ1-2; 7 bases are shared with TRBD1. The CDR3 has 15 residues. The V and J ends lost 5 bases and 3 bases, in that order; junction bases with no gene match: 9. Germline assignment: CDR1 LNHDA and CDR2 SQIVND (reference sequence). CDR3 sequence (DNA): TGTGCCAGTAGTCCACAGGGGTCAGTCGACTATGGCTACACCTTC. Translating gives CASSPQGSVDYGYTF.

The chain has TRBV2 and TRBJ2-2; TRBD1 matches 7 bases. This CDR3 comprises 14 residues. The trim removed 7 bases at V and 4 bases at J, leaving 6 bases unmatched. CDR1 and CDR2 from the germline V gene are SNHLY and FYNNEI. As DNA, the CDR3 is TGTGCCAGCAAGGAACAGGGGCCCACCGGGGAGCTGTTTTTT. It yields the protein CASKEQGPTGELFF. Based on the CDR3 plus reference TRBV2 and TRBJ2-2, the full variable domain is EPEVTQTPSHQVTQMGQEVILRCVPISNHLYFYWYRQILGQKVEFLVSFYNNEISEKSEIFDDQFSVERPDGSNFTLKIRSTKLEDSAMYFCASKEQGPTGELFFGEGSRLTVL.